The rows below give T cell receptor beta chains drawn from one sample of a study of blood T cell repertoires in COVID-19. Measured with immunoSEQ multiplex PCR; TCRdb has only the in-frame clones, and not every one. The sample has about 210,000 clones, roughly 82% seen once. The specimen sequenced was PBMCs or T cells enriched from blood (not recorded which). The source of these receptors is a middle-aged man with acute COVID-19. CDR3s include the opening cysteine and the closing phenylalanine or tryptophan. D genes are given only for firm matches. Clone size is given for some rows only: seen once, a few or many times, or a class if the clone is expanded.

j_call	v_call	d_call	clone_size	cdr3_aa	cdr3_nt
TRBJ2-7	TRBV11-2	.	.	CASSLDLAWSSYEQYF	TGTGCCAGCAGCTTAGATCTAGCCTGGAGCTCCTACGAGCAGTACTTC
TRBJ1-2	TRBV27	.	.	CASSSSPQGSYGYTF	TGTGCCAGCAGTTCCTCACCACAGGGAAGCTATGGCTACACCTTC
TRBJ2-1	TRBV11-3	TRBD2	.	CASTILAGAHLFYNEQFF	TGTGCCAGCACCATACTAGCGGGAGCCCATCTGTTTTACAATGAGCAGTTCTTC
TRBJ1-1	TRBV28	TRBD1	.	CASSSYRQGDTEAFF	TGTGCCAGCAGTTCTTACCGGCAGGGGGACACTGAAGCTTTCTTT
TRBJ2-6	TRBV5-4	.	.	CASSLNLVAGANVLTF	TGTGCCAGCAGCTTGAACTTGGTCGCTGGGGCCAACGTCCTGACTTTC
TRBJ1-4	TRBV27	.	once	CASSFNSAREKLFF	TGTGCCAGCAGTTTCAATAGCGCACGGGAAAAACTGTTTTTT
TRBJ2-1	TRBV10-1	.	many	CASSESPRSAREQFF	TGCGCCAGCAGTGAGAGCCCTCGTAGCGCCCGGGAGCAGTTCTTC
TRBJ2-7	TRBV11-3	TRBD2	.	CASSLEGAAGGPYEQYF	TGTGCCAGCAGCTTAGAAGGAGCTGCGGGAGGGCCTTACGAGCAGTACTTC
TRBJ2-2	TRBV7-9	TRBD1	.	CASSPTGDTGELFF	TGTGCCAGCAGCCCGACAGGGGACACCGGGGAGCTGTTTTTT
TRBJ1-1	TRBV10-3	.	.	CAISARSGNTEAFF	TGTGCCATCAGTGCCCGCTCAGGGAACACTGAAGCTTTCTTT